This T cell receptor beta chain was observed in a study of Graves' ophthalmopathy and Graves' hyperthyroidism. The study's findings and limits: Detection in blood was also observed for most expanded thyroid clonotypes above 0.001 frequency.

RNA transcripts provided the template for amplifying TCR beta CDR3 regions. First-round RT-PCR used HTBI primers; second-round multiplex PCR followed. Each CDR3 protein is one row after TCRdb ran MiXCR on the multiplex PCR reads. The sample includes about 740,000 distinct CDR3 sequences, roughly 40% of them seen just once. CDR3 length: 16 amino acids. The germline CDR1 and CDR2 sequences are MNHEY and SVGAGI. J gave up 5 bases and V 5 bases, and 13 bases lay outside the gene matches. Ophthalmopathy donors' eye disease showed moderate-to-severe activity, CAS of at least 3, NOSPECS of at least 4 and duration under 3 months. Of note for this clonotype: The antigen remains undetermined.

Sequencing was done on a sample of peripheral blood. This receptor was taken from an adult man with Graves' ophthalmopathy. The rearrangement uses TRBV6-5 and TRBJ2-7, with 9 bases identical to TRBD1. CDR3 DNA: TGTGCCAGCAGTGCGCTCCCGGGACAGGGAAGTCACGAGCAGTACTTC. Translating it yields CASSALPGQGSHEQYF.